The 24 T cell receptor beta chains below come from one sample, sequenced in a study of Ad26.COV2.S vaccination and SARS-CoV-2 variants. Treatment in this sample: approximately 18 received Ad26.COV2.S at low or high dose, single or two shots; 5 received placebo; per-sample allocation not given. Collection of the samples took place on day 63 after the first injection of vaccine or placebo. Only in-frame clones appear in the TCRdb table, and some are missing; sequencing was by immunoSEQ multiplex PCR. The sample includes around 340,000 clones, 80% to 90% seen only once; the top ten take around 10%. Sequenced here: peripheral blood, sampled in a trial of Ad26.COV2.S vaccine versus placebo. Receptors were obtained from a person between 18 and 60 years old who received the Ad26.COV2.S COVID-19 vaccine or a placebo.

This clone was seen only a few times. The rearrangement links TRBV6-4 to TRBJ2-1; 7 bases fit TRBD2. Germline V gives CDR1 MRHNA, CDR2 SNTAGT. This CDR3 contains 14 residues. V gave up 0 bases and J gave up 7 bases; unmatched junction bases: 3. CDR3 sequence: CASSDSPSGNEQFF. The CDR3 DNA reads TGTGCCAGCAGTGACTCCCCTAGCGGTAATGAGCAGTTCTTC.

The CDR3 coding sequence is TGTGCCAGCAGGGGCCGCCGGGGGGCGAGTGACACTGAAGCTTTCTTT. Protein: CASRGRRGASDTEAFF. The V gene is TRBV7-9, the J gene TRBJ1-1; the D gene is possibly TRBD1 (6 bases). This CDR3 comprises 16 residues. Germline loops: CDR1 SEHNR, CDR2 FQNEAQ (reference sequence). Trimming left V 6 bases short and J 3 bases short, with 20 bases between.

The chain carries TRBV10-3 and TRBJ2-3, with 11 bases identical to TRBD2. V shed 2 bases, J shed 4 bases, and the junction held 2 bases outside the gene matches. The length of the CDR3 is 15 residues. Looked up from germline, CDR1 is ENHRY and CDR2 is SYGVKD. CDR3 nucleotides: TGTGCCATCAGTGAGGGTAGCGGGAGGGCAGATACGCAGTATTTT. Translating it yields CAISEGSGRADTQYF.

The count of this clone is one. The V call is TRBV28, the J call TRBJ1-5, with 7 bases that match TRBD1. This CDR3 is 13 amino acids long. Trimming took 8 bases from V and 4 from J; bases not matched to a gene: 5. The germline V gene encodes CDR1 MDHEN and CDR2 SYDVKM. The CDR3 DNA reads as TGTGCCAGCCGACAGGGCCGAAATCAGCCCCAGCATTTT. Its translation: CASRQGRNQPQHF.

The table lists this clone with a few counts. The chain is built from TRBV19 and TRBJ2-3; 7 positions match TRBD1. The CDR3 consists of 16 residues. With V trimmed by 6 bases and J by 0 bases, 9 bases remained unmatched. Germline assignment: CDR1 LNHDA and CDR2 SQIVND (reference sequence). The CDR3 sequence is CASSPGTATSTDTQYF. DNA for the CDR3: TGTGCCAGTAGCCCCGGGACAGCTACTAGCACAGATACGCAGTATTTT.

V usage is TRBV4-2 and J usage is TRBJ2-5, with 7 bases matching TRBD2. V dropped 0 bases and J dropped 5; count of bases not matched to a gene: 6. Germline V gene data show CDR1 as LGHNA and CDR2 as YNFKEQ. The CDR3 is made up of 15 amino acids. In DNA form, the CDR3 reads TGTGCCAGCAGCCAAGAGGGCCGGCGGGGGGAGACCCAGTACTTC. This gives the protein CASSQEGRRGETQYF.

The rearrangement joins TRBV11-1 to TRBJ2-3; D remains unclear. V dropped 6 bases and J dropped 2 bases, with 6 bases sitting between them. The CDR3 spans 12 residues. The germline gives CDR1 SGHAT, CDR2 FQDESV (reference sequence). CDR3 in amino acids: CASSLTTDTQYF. DNA of the CDR3: TGTGCCAGCAGTTTGACCACAGATACGCAGTATTTT.

J is TRBJ1-5 and V is TRBV3-1 (or the pseudogene TRBV3-2); D call uncertain. This CDR3 comprises 13 residues. Germline-derived CDR1 and CDR2 are LGHDT and YNNKEL (reference sequence). V was trimmed by 6 bases and J by 5 bases, leaving 11 bases between them. CDR3 coding DNA: TGTGCCAGCAGTCTCCAGGCGGATCAGCCCCAGCATTTT. Translating gives CASSLQADQPQHF.

A note on this clone: The same CDR3 arises from other DNA sequences in this sample as well. The chain employs TRBV5-1 and TRBJ2-1; maybe TRBD2 (6 bases). Germline lookup yields CDR1 SGHRS and CDR2 YFSETQ. Trimming shortened V by 4 bases and J by 7 bases, and 9 bases separated the two germline ends. The CDR3 runs to 12 residues. In DNA form, the CDR3 reads TGCGCCAGCAGCCTGGGGGGTAATGAGCAGTTCTTC. Its protein product is CASSLGGNEQFF. The full variable domain, rest sourced from reference TRBV5-1 and TRBJ2-1, is KAGVTQTPRYLIKTRGQQVTLSCSPISGHRSVSWYQQTPGQGLQFLFEYFSETQRNKGNFPGRFSGRQFSNSRSEMNVSTLELGDSALYLCASSLGGNEQFFGPGTRLTVL.

V gene TRBV4-3 combines with J gene TRBJ1-2, with 7 bases identical to TRBD1. The CDR3 covers 19 residues. Trimming removed 0 bases from V and 4 bases from J; junction bases left unmatched: 17. Per germline, CDR1 LGHNA and CDR2 YSLEER. CDR3 sequence: CASSQDRGGEGAAAYGYTF. In DNA form, the CDR3 reads TGCGCCAGCAGCCAAGATCGGGGAGGGGAGGGGGCGGCTGCCTATGGCTACACCTTC.

The CDR3 here is CASSPAGGGYEQYF. The CDR3 DNA is TGTGCCAGCTCACCAGCAGGGGGAGGCTACGAGCAGTACTTC. V and J are TRBV18 and TRBJ2-7, with D possibly TRBD1 on 7 matching bases. This CDR3 spans 14 amino acids. Trimming took 2 bases from V and 3 from J, leaving 11 bases between them. Germline V gives CDR1 KGHSH, CDR2 LQKENI.

V usage is TRBV7-9 and J usage is TRBJ2-1; the D gene could be TRBD1 or TRBD2 (5 bases each). V was shortened by 3 bases and J by 3 bases, with 18 bases between the two germline ends. There are 17 residues in the CDR3. CDR1 is SEHNR and CDR2 is FQNEAQ in the germline V gene (reference sequence). CDR3 in amino acids: CASSFSPGQGSYNEQFF. The CDR3 bases are TGTGCCAGCAGCTTTAGCCCGGGGCAGGGAAGCTACAATGAGCAGTTCTTC.

The chain links TRBV7-3 to TRBJ2-1; the D gene is possibly TRBD1 (6 bases). The CDR3 is 13 residues long. Germline loops: CDR1 SGHTA, CDR2 FQGTGA. Trimming pared 5 bases from V and 11 bases from J, leaving 16 bases between. CDR3 coding DNA: TGTGCCAGCAGCCCCCTTAATGGGGGCAAGCAGTTCTTC. This translates into CASSPLNGGKQFF. Supplemented by reference TRBV7-3 and TRBJ2-1, the full variable domain reads GAGVSQTPSNKVTEKGKYVELRCDPISGHTALYWYRQSLGQGPEFLIYFQGTGAADDSGLPNDRFFAVRPEGSVSTLKIQRTERGDSAVYLCASSPLNGGKQFFGPGTRLTVL.

About this clone itself: The DNA is left out, because the CDR3 cannot be placed on it with certainty; the CDR3 is given as TCRdb lists it. This CDR3 reads CASSTLSGSAVFW. The chain joins TRBV3-1 (or the pseudogene TRBV3-2) to TRBJ2-3; the D call in the table, TRBD2, was not verified against the DNA. The CDR3 contains 13 residues when both ends are counted. Germline CDR1 and CDR2: LGHDT and YNNKEL (reference sequence).

This sequence joins TRBV7-2 and TRBJ1-2; 8 positions agree with TRBD1. With 11 bases clipped from V and 8 bases from J, the junction kept 13 bases outside the gene matches. Germline assignment: CDR1 SGHTA and CDR2 FQGNSA. The CDR3 spans 13 residues. The CDR3 DNA reads as TGTGCCGGACTCGCGGACAGGGCTGGCGGCTACACCTTC. Translation: CAGLADRAGGYTF.

This clone has more than one count but fewer than ten. This chain uses TRBV7-9 with TRBJ1-2, with D possibly matching TRBD1 (6 bases). The V end lost 4 bases, the J end lost 6 bases, and 21 bases lay between the germline ends. The CDR3 is 16 amino acids. Germline assignment: CDR1 SEHNR and CDR2 FQNEAQ (reference sequence). The CDR3 loop reads CASSWGQGQQGHGYTF. CDR3 bases: TGTGCCAGCAGCTGGGGCCAAGGACAGCAAGGACATGGCTACACCTTC.

The chain combines TRBV6-2 or TRBV6-3 with TRBJ2-1; 13 bases line up with TRBD2. Germline CDR1 is MNHEY and CDR2 is SVGEGT. The CDR3 length is 17 residues. V shed 5 bases and J 1 base; nucleotides not matched to a gene: 5. The CDR3 DNA sequence: TGTGCCAGCAGTCTCGAGGGACTAGCGGGGTCCTACAATGAGCAGTTCTTC. This encodes CASSLEGLAGSYNEQFF.

The gene calls are TRBV19 and TRBJ2-2; 10 bases are a match to TRBD2. J gave up 0 bases and V 2 bases, and 6 bases lay outside the gene matches. Germline CDR1 reads LNHDA; CDR2 reads SQIVND (reference sequence). CDR3 length: 18 amino acids. The CDR3 is CASSIRVAGGSNTGELFF. CDR3 nucleotide sequence: TGTGCCAGTAGTATACGGGTAGCGGGAGGCTCGAACACCGGGGAGCTGTTTTTT.

V is TRBV6-2 or TRBV6-3 and J is TRBJ1-5; D gene ambiguous. V was trimmed by 5 bases and J by 4 bases, leaving 9 bases between them. Germline CDR1 MNHEY, CDR2 SVGEGT. This CDR3 is built from 13 residues. The CDR3 loop is CASSRELNQPQHF. The CDR3, as DNA: TGTGCCAGCAGTCGCGAACTGAATCAGCCCCAGCATTTT.

This clone was recorded once. The chain carries TRBV27 and TRBJ2-3, with D perhaps matching TRBD1 (5 bases). Germline lookup yields CDR1 MNHEY and CDR2 SMNVEV (reference sequence). This CDR3 has 14 residues. Trimming shortened V by 3 bases and J by 3 bases, and 10 bases separated the two germline ends. In nucleotides, the CDR3 is TGTGCCAGCAGTTTCTCCAGGGTAACAGATACGCAGTATTTT. Translated: CASSFSRVTDTQYF.

V and J are TRBV7-2 and TRBJ1-5; D gene ambiguous. The CDR3 totals 15 residues. The germline V gene encodes CDR1 SGHTA and CDR2 FQGNSA. V lost 5 bases, J lost 4 bases, and 15 bases lay in between. CDR3 protein: CASSPGGGVNQPQHF. The CDR3 DNA follows: TGTGCCAGCAGCCCTGGTGGCGGGGTTAATCAGCCCCAGCATTTT.

This clone was observed a single time. The chain is built from TRBV7-8 and TRBJ2-3; 7 bases are a match to TRBD2. Germline V gives CDR1 SGHVS, CDR2 FQNEAQ. The junction had 12 bases not matched to a gene; V was cut back by 6 bases and J by 6 bases. This CDR3 contains 15 residues. CDR3 sequence (DNA): TGTGCCAGCAGAGCTCGCGGGGGTTTTTACGATACGCAGTATTTT. It specifies CASRARGGFYDTQYF.

This clone was counted once. The CDR3 protein is CASSMGELGNIQYF. The CDR3 region has the DNA TGTGCCAGTAGTATGGGGGAGCTGGGAAACATTCAGTACTTC. The chain has TRBV19 and TRBJ2-4; D is tentatively TRBD1 or TRBD2 (5 bases each). Germline lookup yields CDR1 LNHDA and CDR2 SQIVND (reference sequence). The ends were cut back, 3 bases at V and 6 bases at J, with 12 bases in the middle. The CDR3 has 14 amino acids.

As for this clone: One junction end does not reproduce the germline sequence, and a read error may be involved. The CDR3 sequence: CASSQGAQGTDTQYF. CDR3 DNA: TGCGCCAGCAGCCAAGGGGCACAGGGCACGGATACGCAGTATTTT. The chain links TRBV4-3 to TRBJ2-3; D possibly corresponds to TRBD1 (6 bases). This CDR3 is built from 15 residues. Germline CDR1 LGHNA, CDR2 YSLEER.